The clone carrying this TCR beta chain came up once. The target antigen is unknown. The data derive from a study of T cell responses to AZD1222 COVID-19 vaccine. Study results and limitations: Seropositive status at baseline applied to only a handful of AZD1222 recipients. Among vaccine-associated CD4 TCRs, coverage spanned spike, with dominance at 160-218 and 743-854.

Produced via immunoSEQ multiplex PCR; TCRdb's table is partial and in-frame only. Among 130,000 to 150,000 clones listed, around 83% were seen once. V shed 0 bases, J shed 2 bases, and the junction held 3 bases outside the gene matches. Germline V CDR1 and CDR2: SGHRS, YFSETQ. CDR3 length: 15 residues. The receptor's source is an adult in good health. The chain has TRBV5-1 and TRBJ2-3, with TRBD1 matching 7 bases. This specimen was peripheral blood, taken on day 0 of MenACWY control vaccination. CDR3 residues: CASSLETGNTDTQYF. The DNA for the CDR3 is TGCGCCAGCAGCTTGGAGACAGGGAACACAGATACGCAGTATTTT.